This TCR beta chain was recorded in a study of Ad26.COV2.S vaccination and SARS-CoV-2 variants. Study information: Intramuscular Ad26.COV2.S at 5x10^10 or 1x10^11 viral particles.

The CDR3 extends over 19 amino acids. The germline gives CDR1 SGHTA, CDR2 FQGNSA. V was pared by 5 bases and J by 0 bases, with 23 bases between. Regarding the study as a whole: An underestimation of total T cell responses may have resulted from the TCR breadth and depth analyses.

Treatment here: around 19 received Ad26.COV2.S at low or high dose, single or two shots; 5 received placebo; per-sample allocation not given. Samples came from day 63 after the first vaccine or placebo injection. The donor's status was that of an adult aged 18-55 years in Boston. Sequenced by immunoSEQ multiplex PCR; TCRdb stores in-frame clones only, minus some. The sample records approximately 500,000 clones, around 85% being singletons. As regards this clone: Its target is unknown.

This rearrangement joins TRBV7-2 to TRBJ1-3; no clear D gene. The clonotype was recovered from a person between 18 and 60 years old who received the Ad26.COV2.S COVID-19 vaccine or a placebo. The specimen was peripheral blood, collected in a trial of Ad26.COV2.S vaccine versus placebo. Here the CDR3 reads CASSPQVSTALSSGNTIYF. DNA for the CDR3: TGTGCCAGCAGCCCACAAGTTAGTACAGCATTAAGCTCTGGAAACACCATATATTTT.